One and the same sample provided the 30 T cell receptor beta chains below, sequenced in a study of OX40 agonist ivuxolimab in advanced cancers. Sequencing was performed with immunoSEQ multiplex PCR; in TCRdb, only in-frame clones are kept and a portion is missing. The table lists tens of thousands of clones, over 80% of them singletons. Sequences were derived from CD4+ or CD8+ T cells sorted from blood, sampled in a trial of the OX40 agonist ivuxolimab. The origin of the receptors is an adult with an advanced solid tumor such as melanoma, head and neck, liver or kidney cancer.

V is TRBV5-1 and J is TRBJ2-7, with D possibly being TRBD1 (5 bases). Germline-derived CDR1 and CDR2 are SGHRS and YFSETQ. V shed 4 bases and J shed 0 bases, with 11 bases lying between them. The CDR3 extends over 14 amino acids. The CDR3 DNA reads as TGCGCCAGCAGCGCGGAACAGGACTCCTACGAGCAGTACTTC. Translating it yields CASSAEQDSYEQYF.

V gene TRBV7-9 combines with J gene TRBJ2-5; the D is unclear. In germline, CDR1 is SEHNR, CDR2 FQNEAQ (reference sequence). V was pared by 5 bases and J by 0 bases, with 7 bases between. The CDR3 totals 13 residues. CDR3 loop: CASSDAYQETQYF. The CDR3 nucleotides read TGTGCCAGCAGCGACGCGTACCAAGAGACCCAGTACTTC.

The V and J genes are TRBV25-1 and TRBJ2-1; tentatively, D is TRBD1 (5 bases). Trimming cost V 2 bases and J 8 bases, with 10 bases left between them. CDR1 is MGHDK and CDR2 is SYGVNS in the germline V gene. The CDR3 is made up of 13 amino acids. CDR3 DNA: TGTGCCAGCAGTGAAAGGGGTCTGGATGAGCAGTTCTTC. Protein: CASSERGLDEQFF. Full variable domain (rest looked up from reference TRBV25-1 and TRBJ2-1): EADIYQTPRYLVIGTGKKITLECSQTMGHDKMYWYQQDPGMELHLIHYSYGVNSTEKGDLSSESTVSRIRTEHFPLTLESARPSHTSQYLCASSERGLDEQFFGPGTRLTVL.

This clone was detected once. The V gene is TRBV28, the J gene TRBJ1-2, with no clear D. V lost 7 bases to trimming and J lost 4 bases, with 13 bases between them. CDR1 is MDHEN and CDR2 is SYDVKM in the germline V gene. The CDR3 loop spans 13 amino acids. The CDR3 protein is CASTETRRYGYTF. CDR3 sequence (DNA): TGTGCCAGCACGGAAACACGGCGCTATGGCTACACCTTC.

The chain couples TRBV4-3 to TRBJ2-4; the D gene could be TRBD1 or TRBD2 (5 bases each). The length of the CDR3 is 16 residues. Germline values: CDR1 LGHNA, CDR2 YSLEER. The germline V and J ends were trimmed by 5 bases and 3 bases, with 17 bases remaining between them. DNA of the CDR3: TGCGCCAGCAGCTCCTACCCGGGGCGAGACAAAAACATTCAGTACTTC. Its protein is CASSSYPGRDKNIQYF.

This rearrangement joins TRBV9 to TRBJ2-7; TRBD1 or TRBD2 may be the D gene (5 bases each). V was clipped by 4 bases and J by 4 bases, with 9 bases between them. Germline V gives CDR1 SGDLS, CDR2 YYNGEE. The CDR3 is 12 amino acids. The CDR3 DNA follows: TGTGCCAGCAGCCCCGAGGGGTACGAGCAGTACTTC. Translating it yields CASSPEGYEQYF.

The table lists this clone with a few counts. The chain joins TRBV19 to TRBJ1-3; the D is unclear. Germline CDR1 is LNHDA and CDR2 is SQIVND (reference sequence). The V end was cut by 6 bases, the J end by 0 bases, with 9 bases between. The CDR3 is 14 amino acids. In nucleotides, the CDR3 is TGTGCCAGTAGGGCTACGAACTCTGGAAACACCATATATTTT. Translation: CASRATNSGNTIYF.

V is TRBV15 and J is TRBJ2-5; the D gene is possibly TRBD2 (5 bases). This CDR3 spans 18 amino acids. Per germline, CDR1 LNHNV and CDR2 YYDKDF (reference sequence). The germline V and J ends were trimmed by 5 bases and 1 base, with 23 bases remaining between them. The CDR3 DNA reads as TGTGCCACCAGCGAAGGAGCCAAGGTGGGAGAAGGCCAAGAGACCCAGTACTTC. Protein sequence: CATSEGAKVGEGQETQYF.

The CDR3, as DNA: TGTGCCAGCAGTACCACGGGTGGAGGTACTGAAGCTTTCTTT. Its translation is CASSTTGGGTEAFF. The chain joins TRBV6-5 to TRBJ1-1; D unresolved. Looked up from germline, CDR1 is MNHEY and CDR2 is SVGAGI. The CDR3 is 14 residues long. The germline V and J ends were trimmed by 5 bases and 5 bases, with 15 bases remaining between them.

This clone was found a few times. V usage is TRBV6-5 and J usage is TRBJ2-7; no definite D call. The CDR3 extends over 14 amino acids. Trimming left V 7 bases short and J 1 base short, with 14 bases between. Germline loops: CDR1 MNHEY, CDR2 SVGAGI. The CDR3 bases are TGTGCCAGCACTCCAGGTCTTCAGTCCTACGAGCAGTACTTC. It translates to CASTPGLQSYEQYF.

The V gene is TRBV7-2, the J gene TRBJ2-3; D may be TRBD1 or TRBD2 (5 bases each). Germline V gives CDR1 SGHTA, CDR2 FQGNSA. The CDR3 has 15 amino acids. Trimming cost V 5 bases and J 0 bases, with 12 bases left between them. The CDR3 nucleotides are TGTGCCAGCAGCATTTGGGACCGAAGCACAGATACGCAGTATTTT. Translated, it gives CASSIWDRSTDTQYF.

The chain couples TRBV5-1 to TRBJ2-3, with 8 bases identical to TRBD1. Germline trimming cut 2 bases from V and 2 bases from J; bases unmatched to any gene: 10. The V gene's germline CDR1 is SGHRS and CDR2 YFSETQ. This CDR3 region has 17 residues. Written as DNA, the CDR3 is TGCGCCAGCAGCTTCACCTTTTGGGACAGGAACACAGATACGCAGTATTTT. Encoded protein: CASSFTFWDRNTDTQYF.

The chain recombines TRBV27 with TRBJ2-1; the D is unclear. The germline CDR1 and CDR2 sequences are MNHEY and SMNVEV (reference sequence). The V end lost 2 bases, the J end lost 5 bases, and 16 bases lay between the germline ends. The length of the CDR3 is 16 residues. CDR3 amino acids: CASSLGLGYSDNEQFF. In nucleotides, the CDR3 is TGTGCCAGCAGTTTAGGGCTGGGTTATAGTGACAATGAGCAGTTCTTC.

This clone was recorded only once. As DNA, the CDR3 is TGTGCCAGCAGTTCCGTCGGGCTCGAACTTAACACCGGGGAGCTGTTTTTT. Encoded protein: CASSSVGLELNTGELFF. The V gene is TRBV28, the J gene TRBJ2-2; D gene uncertain. This CDR3 is 17 amino acids long. V gave up 4 bases and J gave up 2 bases, with 17 bases separating them. Per germline, CDR1 MDHEN and CDR2 SYDVKM.

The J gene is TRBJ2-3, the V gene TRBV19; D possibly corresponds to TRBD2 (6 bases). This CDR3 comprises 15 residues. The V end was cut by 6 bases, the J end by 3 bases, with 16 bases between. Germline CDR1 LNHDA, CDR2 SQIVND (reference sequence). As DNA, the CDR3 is TGTGCCAGTAGGTTGACTAGTTATAGGACAGATACGCAGTATTTT. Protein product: CASRLTSYRTDTQYF. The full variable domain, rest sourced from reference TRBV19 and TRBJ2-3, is DGGITQSPKYLFRKEGQNVTLSCEQNLNHDAMYWYRQDPGQGLRLIYYSQIVNDFQKGDIAEGYSVSREKKESFPLTVTSAQKNPTAFYLCASRLTSYRTDTQYFGPGTRLTVL.

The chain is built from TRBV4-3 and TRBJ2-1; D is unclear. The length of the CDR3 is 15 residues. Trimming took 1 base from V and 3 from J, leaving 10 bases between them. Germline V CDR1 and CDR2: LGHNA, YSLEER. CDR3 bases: TGCGCCAGCAGCCAAGGTCCGACGATCTACAATGAGCAGTTCTTC. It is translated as CASSQGPTIYNEQFF.

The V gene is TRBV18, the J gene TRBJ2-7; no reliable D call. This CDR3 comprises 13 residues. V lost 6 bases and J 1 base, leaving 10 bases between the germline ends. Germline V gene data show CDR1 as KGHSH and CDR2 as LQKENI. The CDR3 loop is CASSYGTSYEQYF. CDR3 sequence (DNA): TGTGCCAGCTCCTACGGAACATCCTACGAGCAGTACTTC.

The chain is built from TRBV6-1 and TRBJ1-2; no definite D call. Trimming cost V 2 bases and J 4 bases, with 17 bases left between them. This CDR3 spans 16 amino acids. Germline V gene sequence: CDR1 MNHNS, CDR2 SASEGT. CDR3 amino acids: CASSESTWGTGYGYTF. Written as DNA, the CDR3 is TGTGCCAGCAGTGAATCGACTTGGGGTACTGGCTATGGCTACACCTTC.

Written as DNA, the CDR3 is TGTGCCAGTAGTGTTCAGGGAGATACGCAGTATTTT. Amino acid sequence: CASSVQGDTQYF. The genes are TRBV19 and TRBJ2-3; maybe TRBD1 (5 bases). CDR1 is LNHDA, CDR2 SQIVND, per germline (reference sequence). This CDR3 contains 12 residues. V was pared by 5 bases and J by 5 bases, with 8 bases between.

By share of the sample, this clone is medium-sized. The CDR3 is CASSSTATSEPGHEQFF. Here the CDR3 DNA reads TGTGCCAGCAGCTCAACCGCGACTAGCGAACCCGGGCATGAGCAGTTCTTC. J is TRBJ2-1 and V is TRBV5-6, with 8 bases fitting TRBD2. V lost 3 bases, J lost 8 bases, and 16 bases stayed unmatched. This CDR3 contains 17 residues. Per germline, CDR1 SGHDT and CDR2 YYEEEE. Filled out from reference TRBV5-6 and TRBJ2-1, the complete variable domain reads DAGVTQSPTHLIKTRGQQVTLRCSPKSGHDTVSWYQQALGQGPQFIFQYYEEEERQRGNFPDRFSGHQFPNYSSELNVNALLLGDSALYLCASSSTATSEPGHEQFFGPGTRLTVL.

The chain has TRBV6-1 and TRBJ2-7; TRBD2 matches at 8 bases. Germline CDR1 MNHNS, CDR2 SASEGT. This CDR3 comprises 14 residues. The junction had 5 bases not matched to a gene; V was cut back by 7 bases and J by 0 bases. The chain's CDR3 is CASNTGGSSYEQYF. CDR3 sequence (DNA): TGTGCCAGCAATACGGGAGGGAGCTCCTACGAGCAGTACTTC.

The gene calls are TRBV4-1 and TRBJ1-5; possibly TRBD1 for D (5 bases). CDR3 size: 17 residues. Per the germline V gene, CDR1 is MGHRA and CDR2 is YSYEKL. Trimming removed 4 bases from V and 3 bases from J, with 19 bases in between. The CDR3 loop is CASSPSYPGILNQPQHF. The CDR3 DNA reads TGCGCCAGCAGCCCTTCCTACCCAGGGATTCTCAATCAGCCCCAGCATTTT.

This CDR3 reads CASSLDLAGRWETQYF. CDR3 sequence (DNA): TGTGCCAGCAGCTTAGATCTTGCAGGGCGGTGGGAGACCCAGTACTTC. The rearrangement links TRBV11-3 to TRBJ2-5; weak D call: TRBD1 (5 bases). CDR3 length: 16 amino acids. Germline V lookup: CDR1 SGHNT, CDR2 YENEEA. V was pared by 0 bases and J by 5 bases, with 16 bases between.

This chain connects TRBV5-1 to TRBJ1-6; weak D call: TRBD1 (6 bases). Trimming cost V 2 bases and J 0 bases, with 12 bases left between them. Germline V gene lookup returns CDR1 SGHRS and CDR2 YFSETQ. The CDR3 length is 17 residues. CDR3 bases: TGCGCCAGCAGCTTTGGGACATTAAGCTCCTATAATTCACCCCTCCACTTT. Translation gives CASSFGTLSSYNSPLHF.

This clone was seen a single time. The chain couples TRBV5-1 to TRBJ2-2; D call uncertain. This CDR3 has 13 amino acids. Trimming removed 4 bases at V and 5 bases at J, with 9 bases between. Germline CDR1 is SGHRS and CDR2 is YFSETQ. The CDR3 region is CASSPPSTGELFF. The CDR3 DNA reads TGCGCCAGCAGCCCACCGAGTACCGGGGAGCTGTTTTTT.

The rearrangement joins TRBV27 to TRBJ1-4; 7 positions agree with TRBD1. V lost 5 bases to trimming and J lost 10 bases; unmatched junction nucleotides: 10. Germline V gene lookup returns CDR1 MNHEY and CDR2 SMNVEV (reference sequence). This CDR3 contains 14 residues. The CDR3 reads CASSTDRDGVKLFF. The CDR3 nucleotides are TGTGCCAGCAGTACTGACAGGGACGGGGTAAAACTGTTTTTT.

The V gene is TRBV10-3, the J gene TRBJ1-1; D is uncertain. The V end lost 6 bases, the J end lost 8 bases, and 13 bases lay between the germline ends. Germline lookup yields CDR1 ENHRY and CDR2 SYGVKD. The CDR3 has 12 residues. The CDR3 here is CAIRGLGSEAFF. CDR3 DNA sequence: TGTGCCATCAGAGGCCTAGGGTCCGAAGCTTTCTTT.

DNA for the CDR3: TGTGCCAGCAGTTTTCCCGGGAGGGGTAACAATGAGCAGTTCTTC. Protein product: CASSFPGRGNNEQFF. V usage is TRBV28 and J usage is TRBJ2-1; 8 positions match TRBD2. The V gene's germline CDR1 is MDHEN and CDR2 SYDVKM. The CDR3 contains 15 residues. V gave up 3 bases and J gave up 5 bases; unmatched junction bases: 6.

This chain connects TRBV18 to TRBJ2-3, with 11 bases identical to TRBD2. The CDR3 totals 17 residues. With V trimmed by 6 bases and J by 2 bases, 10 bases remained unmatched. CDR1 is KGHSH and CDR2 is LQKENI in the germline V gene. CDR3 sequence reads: CASSLRASGRLTDTQYF. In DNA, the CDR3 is TGTGCCAGCTCCCTGAGGGCTAGCGGGAGGCTCACAGATACGCAGTATTTT.

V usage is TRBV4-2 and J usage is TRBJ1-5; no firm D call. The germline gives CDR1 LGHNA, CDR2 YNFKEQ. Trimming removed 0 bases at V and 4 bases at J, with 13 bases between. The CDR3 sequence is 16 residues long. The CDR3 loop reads CASSQEGFLSNQPQHF. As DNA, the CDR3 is TGTGCCAGCAGCCAAGAAGGCTTCCTCTCGAATCAGCCCCAGCATTTT.